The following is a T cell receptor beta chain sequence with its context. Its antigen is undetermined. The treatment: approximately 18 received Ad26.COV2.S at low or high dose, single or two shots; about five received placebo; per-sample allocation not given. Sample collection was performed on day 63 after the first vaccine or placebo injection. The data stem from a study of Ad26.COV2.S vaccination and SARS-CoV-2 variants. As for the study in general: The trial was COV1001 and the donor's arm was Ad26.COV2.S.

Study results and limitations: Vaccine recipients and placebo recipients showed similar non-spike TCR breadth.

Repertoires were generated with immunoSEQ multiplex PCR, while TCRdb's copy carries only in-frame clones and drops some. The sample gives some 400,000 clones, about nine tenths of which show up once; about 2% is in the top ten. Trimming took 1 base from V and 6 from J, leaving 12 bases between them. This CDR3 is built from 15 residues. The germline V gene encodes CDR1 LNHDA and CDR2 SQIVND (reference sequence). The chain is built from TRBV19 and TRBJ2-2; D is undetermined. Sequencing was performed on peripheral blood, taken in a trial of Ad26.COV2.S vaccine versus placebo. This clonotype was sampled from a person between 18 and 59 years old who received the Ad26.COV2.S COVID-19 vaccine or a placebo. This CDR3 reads CASSIVARKAGELFF. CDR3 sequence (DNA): TGTGCCAGTAGTATAGTAGCTAGAAAGGCCGGGGAGCTGTTTTTT.